This TCR beta chain is from a study of T cell repertoires in cytomegalovirus infection. As for the study in general: Well-studied HLA-B-restricted CMV epitopes were used in the study alongside recently identified HLA-C-restricted ones.

Per the germline V gene, CDR1 is KGHDR and CDR2 is SFDVKD. The CDR3 loop spans 17 amino acids. The V end was cut by 4 bases, the J end by 0 bases, with 15 bases between. Using its own MiXCR run on the reads, TCRdb lists one record per CDR3 protein. Of 830,000 or so distinct CDR3 sequences listed, 32% are singletons. This clonotype was seen ten or more times. No antigen is known for it. The rearrangement links TRBV24-1 to TRBJ2-1, with a weak D call TRBD1 (6 bases). Source: cultured CD8+ T cells from PBMCs, taken from culture after CMV antigen stimulation. This clonotype originated in a human donor in good health (CMV status not recorded). Some clones in this sample may be carry-over from other donors' samples. The CDR3 spells CATSDPGDTSSYNEQFF. The CDR3 region has the DNA TGTGCCACCAGTGACCCAGGGGACACCAGCTCCTACAATGAGCAGTTCTTC.